Listed here is a single T cell receptor beta chain. The repertoire was sequenced with immunoSEQ multiplex PCR; TCRdb's copy has only in-frame clones and lacks some. Of tens of thousands of clones in the sample, about 95% were seen once. The data belong to a study of shared T cell receptors in the human thymus. Germline CDR1 reads MNHEY; CDR2 reads SMNVEV (reference sequence). J gave up 4 bases and V 6 bases, and 17 bases lay outside the gene matches. This CDR3 has 18 amino acids. The specimen was thymocytes. The chain couples TRBV27 to TRBJ2-1, with TRBD2 matching 8 bases. This TCR derives from a human donor. CDR3: CASRLFNGLAGMYNEQFF. Written as DNA, the CDR3 is TGTGCCAGCAGACTTTTCAATGGACTAGCTGGTATGTACAATGAGCAGTTCTTC.